This TCR beta chain was recovered during a study of cytomegalovirus exposure and HLA in healthy donors. This CDR3 is built from 15 residues. Germline V CDR1 and CDR2: SNHLY, FYNNEI. V lost 6 bases and J lost 1, with 13 bases in between. Each donor was healthy, and each was a bone marrow donor. Use of 60 Vbeta and 13 Jbeta primers characterized the PCR. Data came from immunoSEQ multiplex PCR; TCRdb stores just in-frame clones and leaves some out. The repertoire holds 90,000 to 110,000 clones, around 84% seen once, with approximately 1.2% in the top ten. This clone has just one count. The sample taken for sequencing was PBMCs. The source is a young man in good health and CMV-seronegative. The chain couples TRBV2 to TRBJ2-1; weak D call: TRBD1 (6 bases). Written as DNA, the CDR3 is TGTGCCAGCAGGAGGACAGAGAGTTCCTACAATGAGCAGTTCTTC. The encoded protein is CASRRTESSYNEQFF.